This T cell receptor beta chain was retrieved from a study of tumor-infiltrating lymphocytes in primary liver carcinoma. The CDR3 spans 18 residues. Per germline, CDR1 SGHAT and CDR2 FQNNGV. Researchers drew blood RNA from unsorted whole blood and extracted germline DNA as well. A primer matching the constant region was used to make TCR beta cDNA from 500 to 600 ng of total RNA. It was through three nested multiplex PCR rounds of slightly modified ARM-PCR that TCR beta libraries arose. The first two PCR rounds, nine to ten cycles each, used TRBV1-TRBV30 forward primers and a C-beta reverse primer. TCRdb re-analysed the multiplex PCR reads in MiXCR, keeping a single row per CDR3 protein. Of 330,000 or so distinct CDR3 sequences in the sample, about two thirds are singletons; the top ten hold approximately 5.9%. Details on this clonotype: At one end the junction does not follow the germline gene, possibly because of a read error.

This TCR was recovered from a man between 35 and 55 years old with primary liver carcinoma and hepatitis B virus infection. The chain recombines TRBV11-2 with TRBJ2-5; D might be TRBD2 (5 bases). The sequenced sample was peripheral blood. In DNA, the CDR3 is TGTGCAAGCAGCTTAGCGATGCTAGACCTGGGAAAAAAAGAGACCCAGTACTTC. Translated: CASSLAMLDLGKKETQYF.